This is a list of T cell receptor beta chains from one sample in a study of shared clonotypes between healthy human individuals. Clones were sequenced by immunoSEQ multiplex PCR, and TCRdb holds only the in-frame ones, with some missing. The sample contains roughly 2.6 million clones, approximately 94% of which appear only once. Specimen: naive CD4+ T cells sorted from blood. The receptors here all came from a man younger than 35 in good health. The CDR3 runs from the conserved cysteine through the conserved F or W. D genes are given only for firm matches. Some rows have no size entry. The others give once, few or many, or a class for an expanded clone.

TRBV6-5	-	TRBJ2-7	TRBD2	CASRFSGIPWGEYF	TGTGCCAGCAGATTTAGCGGGATACCCTGGGGGGAGTACTTC
TRBV23-1	-	TRBJ1-2	TRBD1	CASSPDRSYGYTF	TGCGCCAGCAGTCCGGACAGGAGCTATGGCTACACCTTC
TRBV7-9	once	TRBJ2-6	-	CASSLQGLSGANVLTF	TGTGCCAGCAGCCTACAGGGACTCTCTGGGGCCAACGTCCTGACTTTC
TRBV7-8	-	TRBJ2-5	TRBD2	CASIPGGRVTETQYF	TGTGCCAGCATCCCAGGAGGGAGGGTAACAGAGACCCAGTACTTC
TRBV18	few	TRBJ1-2	TRBD1	CASTPGQQNYGYTF	TGTGCCAGCACCCCGGGACAGCAGAACTATGGCTACACCTTC
TRBV19	-	TRBJ2-6	-	CASTPGSSGANVLTF	TGTGCCAGTACCCCTGGGAGCTCTGGGGCCAACGTCCTGACTTTC
TRBV6-1	-	TRBJ1-5	TRBD1	CASRDQGQGSQPQHF	TGTGCCAGCAGGGATCAGGGACAGGGGTCTCAGCCCCAGCATTTT
TRBV29-1	-	TRBJ2-5	TRBD1	CSVGPGGETQYF	TGCAGCGTCGGCCCAGGGGGAGAGACCCAGTACTTC
TRBV5-5	-	TRBJ2-7	-	CASSLRLYSDSYEQYF	TGTGCCAGCAGCTTGCGTTTGTACAGCGACTCCTACGAGCAGTACTTC
TRBV30	-	TRBJ1-5	-	CAWSVSNGIGTQHF	TGTGCCTGGAGTGTATCAAATGGAATCGGGACCCAGCATTTT
TRBV19	-	TRBJ2-3	TRBD1	CASSTTGTGRTDTQYF	TGTGCCAGTAGTACCACCGGGACAGGCCGCACAGATACGCAGTATTTT
TRBV5-6	-	TRBJ1-3	-	CASFMRGSGNTIYF	TGTGCCAGCTTCATGCGGGGATCGGGAAACACCATATATTTT
TRBV4-2	-	TRBJ2-1	-	CASSQADEQFF	TGTGCCAGCAGCCAAGCCGATGAGCAGTTCTTC
TRBV18	-	TRBJ2-7	TRBD2	CASSSTSGSASHF	TGTGCCAGCTCATCGACTAGCGGGAGTGCGTCCCACTTC
TRBV7-2	-	TRBJ1-4	-	CASSLRGTLNEKLFF	TGTGCCAGCAGCTTACGGGGGACACTCAATGAAAAACTGTTTTTT
TRBV6-6	-	TRBJ1-1	-	CASRAQLLNTEAFF	TGTGCCAGCAGAGCTCAGCTGCTGAACACTGAAGCTTTCTTT
TRBV19	-	TRBJ2-5	-	CASSRWVRETQYF	TGTGCCAGTAGTCGATGGGTAAGGGAGACCCAGTACTTC
TRBV10-3	-	TRBJ2-7	-	CAISEGSPYEQYF	TGTGCCATCAGTGAGGGGTCCCCCTACGAGCAGTACTTC
TRBV28	-	TRBJ1-6	-	CASSLARQLSSPLHF	TGTGCCAGCAGTTTAGCCAGACAATTAAGTTCACCCCTCCACTTT
TRBV6-1	-	TRBJ2-2	-	CASRAPAGELFF	TGTGCCAGCAGGGCCCCCGCCGGGGAGCTGTTTTTT
TRBV19	-	TRBJ1-5	-	CASSMGHNSNQPQHF	TGTGCCAGTAGTATGGGACATAATAGCAATCAGCCCCAGCATTTT
TRBV2	-	TRBJ2-5	-	CASGRGIETQYF	TGTGCCAGCGGTAGAGGGATCGAGACCCAGTACTTC
TRBV30	-	TRBJ2-7	TRBD1	CAWNTGGQDYF	TGTGCCTGGAACACCGGGGGACAGGATTACTTC
TRBV28	-	TRBJ1-2	TRBD1	CASSPLGQANYGYTF	TGTGCCAGCAGCCCCCTAGGACAGGCTAACTATGGCTACACCTTC
TRBV6-5	once	TRBJ1-1	TRBD1	CASSWGQVNTEAFF	TGTGCCAGCAGTTGGGGACAGGTTAACACTGAAGCTTTCTTT
TRBV7-8	-	TRBJ1-5	-	CASSPGAADFSNQPQHF	TGTGCCAGCAGCCCTGGAGCGGCAGATTTTAGCAATCAGCCCCAGCATTTT
TRBV4-3	-	TRBJ2-1	TRBD2	CASSRSGGSSYNEQFF	TGCGCCAGCAGCCGTTCGGGGGGAAGCTCCTACAATGAGCAGTTCTTC
TRBV5-1	-	TRBJ2-5	TRBD1	CASSLAGGDETQYF	TGCGCCAGCAGCTTGGCAGGGGGCGACGAGACCCAGTACTTC
TRBV30	-	TRBJ2-5	TRBD2	CAWSGGRGGETQYF	TGTGCCTGGAGCGGCGGGAGGGGAGGAGAGACCCAGTACTTC
TRBV7-2	-	TRBJ1-2	TRBD1	CASSSDRASNYGYTF	TGTGCCAGCAGCTCCGACAGGGCTTCTAACTATGGCTACACCTTC
TRBV7-8	-	TRBJ1-1	-	CASNDWGNTEAFF	TGTGCCAGCAATGACTGGGGGAACACTGAAGCTTTCTTT
TRBV2	once	TRBJ2-5	TRBD1	CASSWTGGETQYF	TGTGCCAGCAGTTGGACAGGGGGGGAGACCCAGTACTTC